The source of this T cell receptor (beta chain) is a study of spatial heterogeneity in lung cancer. This clonotype was seen ten or more times. Its target is unknown. The time point was: sample taken at primary tumor resection. Study-level results: The study found that expanded intratumoral alpha and beta TCR counts tracked tumor mutation counts.

The V gene's germline CDR1 is SGHRS and CDR2 YFSETQ. The CDR3 totals 14 residues. Trimming stripped 0 bases from V and 3 bases from J, with 10 bases between. TCRdb re-called the 5' RACE reads with MiXCR, one entry per CDR3 protein. The table shows 100,000 to 110,000 distinct CDR3 sequences, with approximately 4.4% occurring only once. The receptor's source is a male donor with early-stage non-small cell lung cancer. The chain uses TRBV5-1 and TRBJ2-7; D is uncertain. The source was lung tumor tissue, collected at surgery. The CDR3, as DNA: TGCGCCAGCAGCTTGGCTACGGGCAACTACGAGCAGTACTTC. It codes for CASSLATGNYEQYF.